These 3 T cell receptor beta chains were sequenced from one sample in a study of T cell repertoires in aging, cancer and after chemotherapy. Amplification of TCR beta used genomic DNA extracted from peripheral blood. A mixed TRB-A/B primer pool amplified rearranged TRB by multiplex touch-down PCR. TCRdb analysed the multiplex PCR reads with MiXCR anew, one entry per CDR3 protein. The table has under 5,500 distinct CDR3 sequences, 25% to 30% seen once. The sample was blood. These receptor sequences come from a human donor with a solid tumor.

This clonotype came up a few times. The rearrangement links TRBV30 to TRBJ2-1; 7 bases map to TRBD2. Trimming cost V 3 bases and J 10 bases; bases outside gene matches: 18. This CDR3 region has 16 residues. Germline loops: CDR1 GTSNPN, CDR2 SVGIG (reference sequence). In DNA, the CDR3 is TGTGCCTGGAGGAACCGGGGCGGGAGTTCGGAGGGCGAGCAGTTCTTC. Its translation is CAWRNRGGSSEGEQFF. The variable domain in full, with the rest retrieved from reference TRBV30 and TRBJ2-1, is SQTIHQWPATLVQPVGSPLSLECTVEGTSNPNLYWYRQAAGRGLQLLFYSVGIGQISSEVPQNLSASRPQDRQFILSSKKLLLSDSGFYLCAWRNRGGSSEGEQFFGPGTRLTVL.

This clonotype was observed a few times. The rearrangement joins TRBV12-3 or TRBV12-4 to TRBJ1-5, with 8 bases lining up with TRBD1. The junction had 5 bases not matched to a gene; V was cut back by 7 bases and J by 0 bases. This CDR3 has 15 amino acids. The CDR3 DNA is TGTGCCAGCACCCGGACAGGGTCTAGCAATCAGCCCCAGCATTTT. Its protein product is CASTRTGSSNQPQHF.

This clonotype rates as medium-sized. The chain combines TRBV30 with TRBJ1-2; possible D gene TRBD1, 6 bases. CDR3 size: 12 residues. V was trimmed by 0 bases and J by 7 bases, leaving 9 bases between them. Germline CDR1 and CDR2: GTSNPN and SVGIG (reference sequence). The CDR3 DNA reads TGTGCCTGGAGTGTGGGAGGGGGTGGCTACACCTTC. It yields the protein CAWSVGGGGYTF.